The clone carrying this T cell receptor beta chain was counted ten times or more. This sample is part of a study of T cells after yellow fever vaccination. Study-level background: SMART-Seq v4 Ultra Low Input served to prepare low-cell-number fractions. Study-wide points: Among primary-vaccination clones, most reappeared after the booster, at around 97% for CD4 and 85% to 90% for CD8. Peaking faster, on day 5 versus 15, the secondary response was nonetheless weaker.

V was pared by 3 bases and J by 6 bases, with 6 bases between. In germline, CDR1 is SEHNR, CDR2 FQNEAQ (reference sequence). CDR3 length: 11 residues. They built TCR cDNA with 5'RACE template switching, a step that put in a universal primer site and UMIs. TCRdb reprocessed the 5' RACE reads with MiXCR, giving one entry per CDR3 protein. The sample carries 12,000 or so distinct CDR3 sequences, about 5.3% recorded once. Sequencing used PBMCs, either bulk or a sorted T-cell subset (CD4+, CD8+, memory, or dextramer-sorted; not recorded which), obtained 45 days after the yellow fever booster vaccination. The TCR sequence derives from a young man who received the YFV17D yellow fever vaccine. The chain combines TRBV7-9 with TRBJ2-7; no firm D call. CDR3 bases: TGTGCCAGCAGCTTTGAAGGCGAGCAGTACTTC. This translates into CASSFEGEQYF.